Shown below are 25 T cell receptor beta chains from a single sample sequenced in a study of T cell responses to AZD1222 COVID-19 vaccine. Clones were sequenced by immunoSEQ multiplex PCR, and TCRdb holds only the in-frame ones, with some missing. The table includes about 140,000 clones, around 91% detected once. The sample here was peripheral blood, taken on day 0 of AZD1222 vaccination. All receptors derive from an adult in good health.

This chain links TRBV18 with TRBJ1-5; no clear D gene. Germline V gene data show CDR1 as KGHSH and CDR2 as LQKENI. The CDR3 length is 14 residues. Deletions cut 3 bases from V and 1 base from J, with 7 bases between. The CDR3 sequence: CASSPNGSNQPQHF. In DNA, the CDR3 is TGTGCCAGCTCACCCAACGGGAGCAATCAGCCCCAGCATTTT.

The chain is built from TRBV7-2 and TRBJ1-1; no reliable D call. This CDR3 region has 16 residues. V was trimmed by 5 bases and J by 1 base, leaving 17 bases between them. In germline, CDR1 is SGHTA, CDR2 FQGNSA. The CDR3 is CASSPRLYLRNTEAFF. The CDR3, as DNA: TGTGCCAGCAGCCCCCGGCTATACTTAAGGAACACTGAAGCTTTCTTT.

This clone turned up a few times. The chain joins TRBV6-5 to TRBJ2-6, with D hard to call. The ends were cut back, 6 bases at V and 0 bases at J, with 6 bases in the middle. CDR1 and CDR2 (germline): MNHEY, SVGAGI. This CDR3 has 14 amino acids. CDR3 sequence (DNA): TGTGCCAGCAGGGGCGGCTCTGGGGCCAACGTCCTGACTTTC. This gives the protein CASRGGSGANVLTF.

The CDR3 sequence: CASVRDLHYEQYF. CDR3 DNA sequence: TGTGCCAGCGTCCGGGACCTCCATTACGAGCAGTACTTC. This rearrangement joins TRBV6-5 to TRBJ2-7; D possibly uses TRBD1 or TRBD2 (5 bases each). This CDR3 has 13 residues. V dropped 8 bases and J dropped 4 bases, with 15 bases sitting between them. Germline CDR1 and CDR2: MNHEY and SVGAGI.

The chain links TRBV11-2 to TRBJ1-5; perhaps TRBD1 as D (6 bases). Deletions cut 3 bases from V and 9 bases from J, with 15 bases between. In germline, CDR1 is SGHAT, CDR2 FQNNGV. The CDR3 consists of 14 residues. CDR3 sequence (DNA): TGTGCCAGCAGCTTTAGCAGGGGCGGATTGCCCCAGCATTTT. Translating gives CASSFSRGGLPQHF.

The chain combines TRBV28 with TRBJ1-2, with D tentatively TRBD1 (5 bases). The CDR3 is 13 amino acids. Per the germline V gene, CDR1 is MDHEN and CDR2 is SYDVKM. V lost 6 bases to trimming and J lost 7 bases, with 15 bases between them. CDR3: CASSPGGMVGYTF. CDR3 DNA: TGTGCCAGCAGCCCGGGGGGAATGGTTGGCTACACCTTC.

The chain joins TRBV7-2 to TRBJ2-2, with D possibly being TRBD1 or TRBD2 (6 bases each). V was trimmed by 0 bases and J by 7 bases, leaving 9 bases between them. The CDR3 length is 14 residues. Germline-derived CDR1 and CDR2 are SGHTA and FQGNSA. The CDR3, as DNA: TGTGCCAGCAGCTTAGCGGGGGGCAGCGGGGAGCTGTTTTTT. Translation: CASSLAGGSGELFF.

Here the CDR3 reads CASSSGTAGYTF. The CDR3, as DNA: TGTGCCAGCAGTTCCGGGACAGCCGGCTACACCTTC. The chain is built from TRBV12-3 or TRBV12-4 and TRBJ1-2; TRBD1 matches at 7 bases. V was pared by 4 bases and J by 8 bases, with 4 bases of the junction left unmatched. There are 12 residues in the CDR3.

This chain links TRBV12-5 with TRBJ2-2; D ambiguous. V shed 4 bases and J shed 7 bases, with 10 bases lying between them. This CDR3 is 13 amino acids long. Germline V gene lookup returns CDR1 LGHNT and CDR2 FRNRAP. DNA of the CDR3: TGTGCTAGTGGTTGGTACCTCAGCGGGGAGCTGTTTTTT. Encoded protein: CASGWYLSGELFF.

This chain links TRBV27 with TRBJ2-1; a weak D match, TRBD1 (6 bases). The CDR3 spans 15 residues. V lost 5 bases, J lost 4 bases, and 15 bases lay in between. Germline values: CDR1 MNHEY, CDR2 SMNVEV (reference sequence). The CDR3 is CASSPGSGTYNEQFF. CDR3 coding DNA: TGTGCCAGCAGTCCGGGGTCAGGGACATACAATGAGCAGTTCTTC.

The rearrangement links TRBV29-1 to TRBJ2-2, with D hard to call. Per the germline V gene, CDR1 is SQVTM and CDR2 is ANQGSEA. The CDR3 totals 16 residues. V gave up 0 bases and J gave up 1 base, with 12 bases separating them. The CDR3 sequence is CSVEDQRYRNTGELFF. In DNA, the CDR3 is TGCAGCGTTGAAGATCAAAGATACCGGAACACCGGGGAGCTGTTTTTT.

The count of this clone is one. The gene calls are TRBV4-1 and TRBJ1-2; possible D gene TRBD1, 6 bases. V lost 4 bases, J lost 5 bases, and 8 bases lay in between. Looked up from germline, CDR1 is MGHRA and CDR2 is YSYEKL. The CDR3 is 12 amino acids. The CDR3 sequence: CASSPQGYGYTF. As DNA, the CDR3 is TGCGCCAGCAGCCCGCAGGGGTATGGCTACACCTTC.

The chain links TRBV19 to TRBJ1-2; the D is unclear. Germline CDR1 and CDR2: LNHDA and SQIVND (reference sequence). Trimming pared 2 bases from V and 6 bases from J, leaving 10 bases between. CDR3 length equals 13 residues. CDR3 region: CASSISLRDGYTF. The DNA of the CDR3 is TGTGCCAGTAGTATATCGTTGAGGGATGGCTACACCTTC.

This chain joins TRBV28 and TRBJ2-7, with 10 bases fitting TRBD1. Germline V gene sequence: CDR1 MDHEN, CDR2 SYDVKM. The V gene end was trimmed by 0 bases and the J gene end by 5 bases; junction bases not matched to a gene: 4. This CDR3 has 15 amino acids. The CDR3 loop reads CASSLWTGGIDEQYF. For the CDR3, the DNA is TGTGCCAGCAGTTTATGGACAGGGGGCATCGACGAGCAGTACTTC. The full variable domain, completed using reference TRBV28 and TRBJ2-7, is DVKVTQSSRYLVKRTGEKVFLECVQDMDHENMFWYRQDPGLGLRLIYFSYDVKMKEKGDIPEGYSVSREKKERFSLILESASTNQTSMYLCASSLWTGGIDEQYFGPGTRLTVT.

The chain recombines TRBV29-1 with TRBJ1-1; 8 nucleotides agree with TRBD1. Germline lookup yields CDR1 SQVTM and CDR2 ANQGSEA. V trimming: 3 bases; J trimming: 4 bases; junction bases outside the gene matches: 1. This CDR3 is built from 12 residues. CDR3 in DNA: TGCAGCGTTGACAGGGGGCGCACTGAAGCTTTCTTT. Translated: CSVDRGRTEAFF.

CDR3 coding DNA: TGTGCCTGGCGACAAAAGGCCAGGGTTGGGTCACCCCTCCACTTT. This encodes CAWRQKARVGSPLHF. This chain uses TRBV30 with TRBJ1-6; weak D call: TRBD1 (5 bases). CDR3 length: 15 residues. Germline loops: CDR1 GTSNPN, CDR2 SVGIG (reference sequence). The germline V and J ends were trimmed by 5 bases and 10 bases, with 21 bases remaining between them.

The chain links TRBV9 to TRBJ1-1; maybe TRBD1 (5 bases). The germline V gene has CDR1 SGDLS and CDR2 YYNGEE. V lost 0 bases and J 1 base, leaving 7 bases between the germline ends. This CDR3 is 14 amino acids long. The CDR3 loop reads CASSVGGWNTEAFF. The CDR3 nucleotides are TGTGCCAGCAGCGTAGGGGGCTGGAACACTGAAGCTTTCTTT. The full variable domain, its missing parts supplied by reference TRBV9 and TRBJ1-1, is DSGVTQTPKHLITATGQRVTLRCSPRSGDLSVYWYQQSLDQGLQFLIQYYNGEERAKGNILERFSAQQFPDLHSELNLSSLELGDSALYFCASSVGGWNTEAFFGQGTRLTVV.

This chain joins TRBV19 and TRBJ1-4, with D possibly TRBD1 on 5 matching bases. V was pared by 3 bases and J by 7 bases, with 15 bases between. This CDR3 region has 15 residues. CDR1 is LNHDA, CDR2 SQIVND, per germline (reference sequence). This CDR3 reads CASSISAGLGEKLFF. DNA for the CDR3: TGTGCCAGTAGTATCTCCGCAGGGCTCGGTGAAAAACTGTTTTTT.

The chain uses TRBV27 and TRBJ1-6; D is uncertain. CDR3 length: 14 amino acids. Germline V gene sequence: CDR1 MNHEY, CDR2 SMNVEV (reference sequence). V gave up 1 base and J gave up 7 bases, with 8 bases separating them. The CDR3 DNA follows: TGTGCCAGCAGTTTATTGAATGGGAATTCACCCCTCCACTTT. This encodes CASSLLNGNSPLHF.

The chain has TRBV18 and TRBJ1-4; TRBD1 aligns across 9 bases. With V trimmed by 6 bases and J by 7 bases, 9 bases remained unmatched. The CDR3 is made up of 15 amino acids. The germline V gene has CDR1 KGHSH and CDR2 LQKENI. The CDR3 coding sequence is TGTGCCAGCTCTCCCGGACAGGGGAGGGGTGAAAAACTGTTTTTT. Translation gives CASSPGQGRGEKLFF.

The rearrangement links TRBV6-5 to TRBJ2-7, with TRBD1 matching 9 bases. The CDR3 has 13 amino acids. CDR1 MNHEY and CDR2 SVGAGI come from the germline V gene. With 6 bases clipped from V and 5 bases from J, the junction kept 5 bases outside the gene matches. CDR3 nucleotide sequence: TGTGCCAGCAGACGGGGACAGGGCAACGAGCAGTACTTC. Residues: CASRRGQGNEQYF.

The chain combines TRBV5-1 with TRBJ2-7; D call uncertain. The ends were cut back, 4 bases at V and 0 bases at J, with 5 bases in the middle. Germline assignment: CDR1 SGHRS and CDR2 YFSETQ. The CDR3 contains 12 residues. The CDR3 coding sequence is TGCGCCAGCAGCCCGAGCTCCTACGAGCAGTACTTC. Its protein product is CASSPSSYEQYF.

The chain recombines TRBV5-6 with TRBJ2-7; D is ambiguous. The CDR3 spans 13 residues. CDR1 is SGHDT, CDR2 YYEEEE, per germline. Trimming cost V 3 bases and J 0 bases, with 7 bases left between them. The CDR3 region has the DNA TGTGCCAGCAGCTCGGGCAACTCCTACGAGCAGTACTTC. It encodes CASSSGNSYEQYF. Based on the CDR3 plus reference TRBV5-6 and TRBJ2-7, the full variable domain is DAGVTQSPTHLIKTRGQQVTLRCSPKSGHDTVSWYQQALGQGPQFIFQYYEEEERQRGNFPDRFSGHQFPNYSSELNVNALLLGDSALYLCASSSGNSYEQYFGPGTRLTVT.

J is TRBJ2-1 and V is TRBV3-1 (or the pseudogene TRBV3-2); the match to TRBD2 covers 13 bases. The germline V gene has CDR1 LGHDT and CDR2 YNNKEL (reference sequence). The CDR3 totals 16 residues. With V trimmed by 4 bases and J by 8 bases, 8 bases remained unmatched. The CDR3 DNA is TGTGCCAGCAGCCGGGTACTAGCGGGAGGGCCCCATGAGCAGTTCTTC. The encoded protein is CASSRVLAGGPHEQFF.

The CDR3 coding sequence is TGCAGTGCTAGTGCCCCTGCCAGCGGGGGGGTAGGGAATGAGCAGTTCTTC. Translating it yields CSASAPASGGVGNEQFF. The gene calls are TRBV20-1 and TRBJ2-1; TRBD2 matches 10 bases. Germline lookup yields CDR1 DFQATT and CDR2 SNEGSKA (reference sequence). This CDR3 has 17 amino acids. Unmatched junction bases numbered 15, after V lost 3 bases and J lost 7 bases.